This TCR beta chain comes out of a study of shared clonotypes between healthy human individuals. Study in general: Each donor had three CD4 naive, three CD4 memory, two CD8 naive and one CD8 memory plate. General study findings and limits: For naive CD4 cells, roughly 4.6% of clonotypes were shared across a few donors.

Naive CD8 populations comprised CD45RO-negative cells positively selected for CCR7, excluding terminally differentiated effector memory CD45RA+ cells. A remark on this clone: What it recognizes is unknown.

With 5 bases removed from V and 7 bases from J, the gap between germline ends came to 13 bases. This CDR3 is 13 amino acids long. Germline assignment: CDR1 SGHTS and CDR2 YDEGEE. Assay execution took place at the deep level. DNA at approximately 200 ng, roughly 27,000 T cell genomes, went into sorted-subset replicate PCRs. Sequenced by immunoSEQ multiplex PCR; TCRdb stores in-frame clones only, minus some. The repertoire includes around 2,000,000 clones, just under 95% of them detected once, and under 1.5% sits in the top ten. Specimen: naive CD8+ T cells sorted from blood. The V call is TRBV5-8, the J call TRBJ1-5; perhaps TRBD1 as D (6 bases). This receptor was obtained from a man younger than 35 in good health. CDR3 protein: CASSSDSDQPQHF. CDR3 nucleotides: TGTGCCAGCAGTTCGGACAGTGACCAGCCCCAGCATTTT. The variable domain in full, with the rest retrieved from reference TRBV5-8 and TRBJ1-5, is EAGVTQSPTHLIKTRGQQATLRCSPISGHTSVYWYQQALGLGLQFLLWYDEGEERNRGNFPPRFSGRQFPNYSSELNVNALELEDSALYLCASSSDSDQPQHFGDGTRLSIL.